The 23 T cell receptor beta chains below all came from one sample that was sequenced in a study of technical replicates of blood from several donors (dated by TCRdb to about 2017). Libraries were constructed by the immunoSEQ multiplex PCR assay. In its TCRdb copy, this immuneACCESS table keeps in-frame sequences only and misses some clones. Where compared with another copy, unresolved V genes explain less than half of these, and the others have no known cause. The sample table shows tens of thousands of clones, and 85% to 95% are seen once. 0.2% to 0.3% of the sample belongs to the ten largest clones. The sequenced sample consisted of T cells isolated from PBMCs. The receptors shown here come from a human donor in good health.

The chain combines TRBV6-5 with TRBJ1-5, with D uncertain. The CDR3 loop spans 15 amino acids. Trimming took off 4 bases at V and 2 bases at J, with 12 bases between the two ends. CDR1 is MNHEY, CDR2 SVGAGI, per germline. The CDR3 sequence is CASSSLAGGNQPQHF. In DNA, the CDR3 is TGTGCCAGCAGTTCTCTGGCCGGAGGCAATCAGCCCCAGCATTTT.

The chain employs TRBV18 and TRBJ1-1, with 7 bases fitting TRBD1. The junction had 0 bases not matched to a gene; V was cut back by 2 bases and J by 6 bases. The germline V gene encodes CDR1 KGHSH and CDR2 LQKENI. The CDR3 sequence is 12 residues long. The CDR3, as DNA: TGTGCCAGCTCACCAGACAGGGCTGAAGCTTTCTTT. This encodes CASSPDRAEAFF.

CDR3 loop: CASSRLTGFQPQHF. CDR3 nucleotide sequence: TGTGCCAGCAGCCGCCTGACAGGATTTCAGCCCCAGCATTTT. V and J are TRBV7-6 and TRBJ1-5; D might be TRBD1 (6 bases). Germline CDR1 reads SGHVS; CDR2 reads FNYEAQ. V shed 5 bases and J shed 6 bases, with 14 bases lying between them. This CDR3 region has 14 residues. Complete variable domain (other parts from reference TRBV7-6 and TRBJ1-5): GAGVSQSPRYKVTKRGQDVALRCDPISGHVSLYWYRQALGQGPEFLTYFNYEAQQDKSGLPNDRFSAERPEGSISTLTIQRTEQRDSAMYRCASSRLTGFQPQHFGDGTRLSIL.

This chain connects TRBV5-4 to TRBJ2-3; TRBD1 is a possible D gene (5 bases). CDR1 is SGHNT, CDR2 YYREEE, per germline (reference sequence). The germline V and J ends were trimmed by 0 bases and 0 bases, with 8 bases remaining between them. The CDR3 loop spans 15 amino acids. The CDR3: CASSLASGSTDTQYF. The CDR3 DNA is TGTGCCAGCAGCTTGGCGTCAGGGAGCACAGATACGCAGTATTTT.

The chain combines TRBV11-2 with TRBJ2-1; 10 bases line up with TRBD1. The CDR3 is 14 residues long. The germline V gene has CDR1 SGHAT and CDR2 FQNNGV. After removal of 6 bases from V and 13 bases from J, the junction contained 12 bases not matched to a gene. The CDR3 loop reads CASSPIVVTGGQFF. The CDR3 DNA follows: TGTGCCAGCAGTCCTATAGTGGTGACAGGGGGCCAGTTCTTC.

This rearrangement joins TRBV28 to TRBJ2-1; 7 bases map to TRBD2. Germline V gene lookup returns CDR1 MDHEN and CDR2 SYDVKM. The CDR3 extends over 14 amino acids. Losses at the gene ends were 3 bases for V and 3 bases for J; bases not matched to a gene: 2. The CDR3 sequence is CASSFGGSYNEQFF. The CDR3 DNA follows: TGTGCCAGCAGTTTCGGCGGGAGCTACAATGAGCAGTTCTTC.

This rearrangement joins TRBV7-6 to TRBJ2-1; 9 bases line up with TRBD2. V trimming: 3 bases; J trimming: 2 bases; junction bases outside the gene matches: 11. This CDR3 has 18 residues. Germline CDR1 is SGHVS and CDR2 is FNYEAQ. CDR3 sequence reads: CASSFAGGLGNAYNEQFF. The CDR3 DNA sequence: TGTGCCAGCAGCTTCGCGGGGGGGCTAGGAAATGCCTACAATGAGCAGTTCTTC.

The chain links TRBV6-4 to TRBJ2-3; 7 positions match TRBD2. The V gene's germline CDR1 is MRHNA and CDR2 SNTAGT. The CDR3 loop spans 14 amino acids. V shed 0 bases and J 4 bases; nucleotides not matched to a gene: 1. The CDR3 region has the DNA TGTGCCAGCAGTGACTCGGGGGGGGCAGATACGCAGTATTTT. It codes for CASSDSGGADTQYF.

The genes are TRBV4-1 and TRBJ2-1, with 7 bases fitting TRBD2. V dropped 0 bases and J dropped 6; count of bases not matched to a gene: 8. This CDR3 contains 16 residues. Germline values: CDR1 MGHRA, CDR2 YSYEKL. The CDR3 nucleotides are TGCGCCAGCAGCCAAGATCGGAGGGAGGGCCGCAATGAGCAGTTCTTC. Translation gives CASSQDRREGRNEQFF.

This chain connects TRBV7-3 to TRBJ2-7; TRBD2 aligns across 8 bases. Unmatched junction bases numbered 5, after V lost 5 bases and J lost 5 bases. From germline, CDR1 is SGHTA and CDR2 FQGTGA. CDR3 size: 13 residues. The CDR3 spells CASSPTGGDEQYF. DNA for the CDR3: TGTGCCAGCAGCCCTACGGGGGGGGACGAGCAGTACTTC.

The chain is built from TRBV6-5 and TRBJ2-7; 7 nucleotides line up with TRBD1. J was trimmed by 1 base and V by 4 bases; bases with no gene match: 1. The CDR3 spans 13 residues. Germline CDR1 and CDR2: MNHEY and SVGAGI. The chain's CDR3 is CASSWDRSYEQYF. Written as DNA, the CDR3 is TGTGCCAGCAGTTGGGACAGATCCTACGAGCAGTACTTC.

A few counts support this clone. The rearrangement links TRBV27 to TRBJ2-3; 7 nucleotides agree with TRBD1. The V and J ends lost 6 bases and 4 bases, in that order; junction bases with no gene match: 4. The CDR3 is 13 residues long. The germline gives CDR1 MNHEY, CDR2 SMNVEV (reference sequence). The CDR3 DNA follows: TGTGCCAGCAGCCGGACAGGACCAGATACGCAGTATTTT. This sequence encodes CASSRTGPDTQYF.

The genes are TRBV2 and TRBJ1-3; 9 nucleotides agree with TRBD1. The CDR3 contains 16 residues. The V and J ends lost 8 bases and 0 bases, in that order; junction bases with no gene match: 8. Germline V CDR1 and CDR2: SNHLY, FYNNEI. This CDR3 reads CASLDRGRSSGNTIYF. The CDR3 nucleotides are TGTGCCAGCCTGGACAGGGGAAGGAGCTCTGGAAACACCATATATTTT. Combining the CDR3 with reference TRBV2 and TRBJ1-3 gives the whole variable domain EPEVTQTPSHQVTQMGQEVILRCVPISNHLYFYWYRQILGQKVEFLVSFYNNEISEKSEIFDDQFSVERPDGSNFTLKIRSTKLEDSAMYFCASLDRGRSSGNTIYFGEGSWLTVV.

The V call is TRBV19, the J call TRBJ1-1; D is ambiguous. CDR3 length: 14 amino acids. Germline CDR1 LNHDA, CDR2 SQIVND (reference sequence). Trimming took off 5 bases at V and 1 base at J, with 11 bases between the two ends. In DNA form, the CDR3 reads TGTGCCAGTAGTGCCGCGGGAAAGAACACTGAAGCTTTCTTT. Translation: CASSAAGKNTEAFF.

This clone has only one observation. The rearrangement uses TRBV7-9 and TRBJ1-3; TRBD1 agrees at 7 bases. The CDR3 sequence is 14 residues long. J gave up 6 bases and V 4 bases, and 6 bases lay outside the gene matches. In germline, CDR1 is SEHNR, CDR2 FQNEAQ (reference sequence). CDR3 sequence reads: CASSSDRVENTIYF. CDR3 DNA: TGTGCCAGCAGCTCAGACAGGGTAGAAAACACCATATATTTT. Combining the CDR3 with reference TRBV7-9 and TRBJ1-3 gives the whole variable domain DTGVSQNPRHKITKRGQNVTFRCDPISEHNRLYWYRQTLGQGPEFLTYFQNEAQLEKSRLLSDRFSAERPKGSFSTLEIQRTEQGDSAMYLCASSSDRVENTIYFGEGSWLTVV.

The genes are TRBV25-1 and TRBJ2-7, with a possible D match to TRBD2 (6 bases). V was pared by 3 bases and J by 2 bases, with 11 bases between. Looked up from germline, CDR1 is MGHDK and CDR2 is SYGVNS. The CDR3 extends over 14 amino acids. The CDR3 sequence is CASSEEGVTYEQYF. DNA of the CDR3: TGTGCCAGCAGTGAGGAGGGAGTGACCTACGAGCAGTACTTC.

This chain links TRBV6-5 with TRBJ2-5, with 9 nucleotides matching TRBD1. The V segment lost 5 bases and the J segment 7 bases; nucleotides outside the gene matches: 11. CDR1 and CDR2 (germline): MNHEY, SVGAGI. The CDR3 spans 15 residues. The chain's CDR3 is CASSHGQGIRGTQYF. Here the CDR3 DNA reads TGTGCCAGCAGTCACGGACAGGGGATCAGAGGGACCCAGTACTTC.

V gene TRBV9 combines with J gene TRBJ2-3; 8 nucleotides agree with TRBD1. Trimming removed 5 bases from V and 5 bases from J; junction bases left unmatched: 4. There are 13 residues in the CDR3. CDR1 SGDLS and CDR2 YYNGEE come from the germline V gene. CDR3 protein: CASSGQGQDTQYF. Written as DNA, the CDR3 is TGTGCCAGCAGTGGACAGGGACAAGATACGCAGTATTTT.

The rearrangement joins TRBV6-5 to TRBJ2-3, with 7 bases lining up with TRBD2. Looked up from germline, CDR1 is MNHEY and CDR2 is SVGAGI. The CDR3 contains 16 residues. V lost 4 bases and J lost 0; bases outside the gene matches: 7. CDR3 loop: CASSFKRGTSTDTQYF. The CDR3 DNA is TGTGCCAGCAGTTTTAAGCGGGGAACTAGCACAGATACGCAGTATTTT.

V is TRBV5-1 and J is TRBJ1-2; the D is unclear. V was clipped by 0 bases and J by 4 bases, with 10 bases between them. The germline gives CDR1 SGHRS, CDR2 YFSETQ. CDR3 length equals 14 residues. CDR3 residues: CASSLAQVRYGYTF. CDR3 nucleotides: TGCGCCAGCAGCTTGGCACAAGTTCGCTATGGCTACACCTTC.

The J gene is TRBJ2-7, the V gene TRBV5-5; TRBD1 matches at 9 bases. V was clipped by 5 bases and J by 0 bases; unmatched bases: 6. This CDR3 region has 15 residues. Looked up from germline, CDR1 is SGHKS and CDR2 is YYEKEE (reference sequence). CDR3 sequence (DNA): TGTGCCAGCAGGGACCACAGGGGGCACTCCTACGAGCAGTACTTC. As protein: CASRDHRGHSYEQYF.

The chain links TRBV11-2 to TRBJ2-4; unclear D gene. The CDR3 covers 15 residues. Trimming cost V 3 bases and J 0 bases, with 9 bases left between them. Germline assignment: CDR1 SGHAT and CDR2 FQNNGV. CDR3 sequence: CASSLERVAKNIQYF. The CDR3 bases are TGTGCCAGCAGCTTGGAGCGCGTAGCCAAAAACATTCAGTACTTC. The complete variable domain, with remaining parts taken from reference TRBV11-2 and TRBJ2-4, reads EAGVAQSPRYKIIEKRQSVAFWCNPISGHATLYWYQQILGQGPKLLIQFQNNGVVDDSQLPKDRFSAERLKGVDSTLKIQPAKLEDSAVYLCASSLERVAKNIQYFGAGTRLSVL.

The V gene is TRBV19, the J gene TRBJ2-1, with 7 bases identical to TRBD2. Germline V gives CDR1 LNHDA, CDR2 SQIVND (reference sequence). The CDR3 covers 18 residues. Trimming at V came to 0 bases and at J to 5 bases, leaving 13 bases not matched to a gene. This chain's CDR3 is CASSIDPLGGGRDNEQFF. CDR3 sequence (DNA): TGTGCCAGTAGTATAGATCCTCTTGGCGGGGGAAGGGACAATGAGCAGTTCTTC.